Listed below are T cell receptor beta chains from one sample, sequenced in a study of CD8 T cells in Susac syndrome. MiXCR was run by TCRdb on the immunoSEQ multiplex PCR reads, yielding one entry per CDR3 protein. The data hold roughly 110,000 distinct CDR3 sequences, with around 94% observed a single time. The sequencing sample was made of CD8+ T cells from PBMCs. The receptors were gathered from a human donor with Susac syndrome. Each CDR3 is given with its conserved first and last residue. A D gene is named only where the DNA matches it firmly. Clone size, where shown, is once, few, many, or a class for clones that have expanded.

size | J | V | D | CDR3 | DNA
NA | TRBJ2-1 | TRBV7-9 | NA | CASESGQPAEQFF | TGTGCCAGCGAATCCGGGCAGCCCGCTGAGCAGTTCTTC
NA | TRBJ2-1 | TRBV25-1 | NA | CASSESARDTYNEQFF | TGTGCCAGCAGTGAATCCGCGAGGGACACCTACAATGAGCAGTTCTTC
many | TRBJ2-5 | TRBV12-3/TRBV12-4 | NA | CASSFGETQYF | TGTGCCAGCAGTTTCGGGGAGACCCAGTACTTC
once | TRBJ1-6 | TRBV19 | NA | CASALGGIAPLHF | TGTGCCAGTGCCCTAGGCGGGATAGCGCCCCTCCACTTT
once | TRBJ2-7 | TRBV20-1 | TRBD2 | CSAHRLADYEQYF | TGCAGTGCCCACCGACTAGCGGACTACGAGCAGTACTTC
NA | TRBJ2-7 | TRBV29-1 | NA | CSALLRDAAYEQYF | TGCAGCGCCCTACTCCGGGACGCAGCCTACGAGCAGTACTTC
NA | TRBJ2-1 | TRBV20-1 | TRBD2 | CSAVPGLAGYNEQFF | TGCAGTGCGGTCCCGGGACTAGCGGGGTACAATGAGCAGTTCTTC
NA | TRBJ2-7 | TRBV9 | NA | CASSVGYGSRYEQYF | TGTGCCAGCAGCGTAGGATACGGGAGCAGATACGAGCAGTACTTC
few | TRBJ2-7 | TRBV29-1 | NA | CSVRTGSSYEQYF | TGCAGCGTTCGTACAGGGAGCTCCTACGAGCAGTACTTC
NA | TRBJ2-3 | TRBV2 | NA | CASSEVWGASTDTQYF | TGTGCCAGCAGTGAAGTATGGGGGGCTAGTACAGATACGCAGTATTTT
once | TRBJ2-7 | TRBV14 | NA | CASSQGRAGYEQYF | TGTGCCAGCAGCCAAGGTAGGGCCGGGTACGAGCAGTACTTC
NA | TRBJ2-5 | TRBV3-1 | NA | CASSQESFRETQYF | TGTGCCAGCAGCCAAGAAAGTTTCCGGGAGACCCAGTACTTC
NA | TRBJ1-6 | TRBV13 | NA | CASSQTPGAINSPLHF | TGTGCCAGCAGCCAAACCCCAGGGGCAATTAATTCACCCCTCCACTTT
NA | TRBJ2-1 | TRBV27 | NA | CASSRPAHSSYNEQFF | TGTGCCAGCAGCCGGCCTGCCCACAGCTCCTACAATGAGCAGTTCTTC
NA | TRBJ2-7 | TRBV29-1 | TRBD2 | CSVLSGGTHEQYF | TGCAGCGTTTTGTCGGGGGGAACCCACGAGCAGTACTTC
NA | TRBJ1-4 | TRBV7-9 | NA | CASSLIQANNEKLFF | TGTGCCAGCAGCTTGATACAGGCGAATAATGAAAAACTGTTTTTT
NA | TRBJ2-1 | TRBV9 | TRBD2 | CASSSSGGAANEQFF | TGTGCCAGCAGCTCCAGCGGGGGGGCCGCCAATGAGCAGTTCTTC
NA | TRBJ2-5 | TRBV4-1 | TRBD2 | CASSQLAGERGETQYF | TGCGCCAGCAGCCAACTAGCGGGGGAGAGGGGGGAGACCCAGTACTTC
NA | TRBJ2-1 | TRBV4-3 | TRBD2 | CASSQEGTGGDGNEQFF | TGCGCCAGCAGCCAAGAGGGAACCGGGGGGGACGGCAATGAGCAGTTCTTC
NA | TRBJ2-1 | TRBV4-2 | NA | CASSQEEGGSSVHEQFF | TGTGCCAGCAGCCAAGAGGAGGGGGGCTCGTCCGTACATGAGCAGTTCTTC
NA | TRBJ2-7 | TRBV20-1 | NA | CSARSMDGTYEQYF | TGCAGTGCTAGATCAATGGACGGAACCTACGAGCAGTACTTC
NA | TRBJ1-5 | TRBV5-6 | TRBD1 | CASSPQGRGPQHF | TGTGCCAGCAGCCCACAGGGGCGAGGGCCCCAGCATTTT
NA | TRBJ2-7 | TRBV11-2 | NA | CASSFGGVGYEQYF | TGTGCCAGCAGCTTCGGCGGGGTGGGGTACGAGCAGTACTTC
few | TRBJ2-1 | TRBV6-1 | NA | CASRPGPGDSYNEQFF | TGTGCCAGCAGACCCGGACCCGGAGACTCCTACAATGAGCAGTTCTTC
NA | TRBJ1-1 | TRBV7-9 | NA | CASSPPGDTEAFF | TGTGCCAGCAGCCCCCCGGGGGACACTGAAGCTTTCTTT
NA | TRBJ1-6 | TRBV6-2/TRBV6-3 | NA | CASRPGISNSPLHF | TGTGCCAGCAGGCCCGGGATTTCTAATTCACCCCTCCACTTT
NA | TRBJ2-3 | TRBV6-4 | NA | CASSDGGASTDTQYF | TGTGCCAGCAGTGACGGGGGGGCTAGCACAGATACGCAGTATTTT
NA | TRBJ2-1 | TRBV7-3 | TRBD2 | CASSLGAGGPYNEQFF | TGTGCCAGCAGCTTAGGGGCGGGGGGCCCCTACAATGAGCAGTTCTTC
NA | TRBJ1-1 | TRBV29-1 | NA | CSVEELMDTEAFF | TGCAGCGTTGAAGAACTGATGGACACTGAAGCTTTCTTT
NA | TRBJ1-2 | TRBV9 | NA | CASGGSTEGYGYTF | TGTGCCAGCGGGGGATCGACGGAGGGCTATGGCTACACCTTC
NA | TRBJ1-1 | TRBV6-6 | NA | CASRLDREAFF | TGTGCCAGCAGACTCGACAGGGAAGCTTTCTTT
once | TRBJ1-1 | TRBV7-9 | NA | CASSLLRVIDTEAFF | TGTGCCAGCAGCTTACTCCGGGTCATCGACACTGAAGCTTTCTTT
NA | TRBJ1-3 | TRBV12-5 | NA | CASGPPRSGNTIYF | TGTGCTAGTGGGCCTCCACGCTCTGGAAACACCATATATTTT
NA | TRBJ1-1 | TRBV12-3/TRBV12-4 | NA | CASSPMGLHEAFF | TGTGCCAGCAGCCCAATGGGACTCCATGAAGCTTTCTTT
NA | TRBJ1-2 | TRBV27 | NA | CASSTGNGYTF | TGTGCCAGCAGTACTGGGAATGGCTACACCTTC
NA | TRBJ2-1 | TRBV7-6 | NA | CASGGLRTSSYNEQFF | TGTGCCAGCGGGGGATTGAGAACTAGCTCCTACAATGAGCAGTTCTTC
once | TRBJ1-1 | TRBV7-6 | NA | CASSLQGEYTEAFF | TGTGCCAGCAGCCTACAGGGTGAATACACTGAAGCTTTCTTT
NA | TRBJ2-2 | TRBV27 | NA | CASSLSNRLNTGELFF | TGTGCCAGCAGTTTATCGAACAGGTTGAACACCGGGGAGCTGTTTTTT
NA | TRBJ1-1 | TRBV15 | NA | CATSRGRRTEAFF | TGTGCCACCAGCAGGGGTAGAAGGACTGAAGCTTTCTTT
NA | TRBJ2-7 | TRBV20-1 | NA | CSARDSSSGYEQYF | TGCAGTGCTAGAGATTCTAGTTCCGGCTACGAGCAGTACTTC
NA | TRBJ1-5 | TRBV5-6 | NA | CASSFRDLGSNQPQHF | TGTGCCAGCAGCTTCCGGGACCTCGGTAGCAATCAGCCCCAGCATTTT
NA | TRBJ2-2 | TRBV27 | NA | CASSLWAVNGELFF | TGTGCCAGCAGTTTATGGGCAGTAAACGGGGAGCTGTTTTTT